Presented here are 2 T cell receptor beta chains from one specimen sequenced in a study of blood T cell repertoires in COVID-19. Here immunoSEQ multiplex PCR was the method, and the copy in TCRdb shows in-frame clones only, minus some. The sample yields over 200,000 clones, more than 75% seen once. Sequenced: peripheral blood. The receptors come from a man between 35 and 55 years old with active or convalescent COVID-19.

This chain joins TRBV18 and TRBJ1-2; TRBD1 matches 12 bases. CDR1 KGHSH and CDR2 LQKENI come from the germline V gene. The CDR3 loop spans 17 amino acids. V lost 5 bases to trimming and J lost 5 bases; unmatched junction nucleotides: 12. The CDR3 region is CASSRAGTGGVNYGYTF. In nucleotides, the CDR3 is TGTGCCAGCTCAAGAGCCGGGACAGGGGGCGTCAATTATGGCTACACCTTC.

The chain combines TRBV7-9 with TRBJ2-1; D ambiguous. Germline V gene sequence: CDR1 SEHNR, CDR2 FQNEAQ (reference sequence). V lost 4 bases, J lost 10 bases, and 11 bases lay in between. CDR3 length: 12 amino acids. This CDR3 reads CASSSLVEEQFF. DNA of the CDR3: TGTGCCAGCAGCTCGTTAGTTGAGGAGCAGTTCTTC.